Listed below are T cell receptor beta chains from one sample, sequenced in a study of blood T cell repertoires in COVID-19. The protocol was immunoSEQ multiplex PCR, while the TCRdb copy is restricted to in-frame clones and leaves out a portion. The sample lists about 250,000 clones; approximately 90% were seen once. The sequenced sample was peripheral blood. These receptors all come from a man in his late teens or twenties with active or convalescent COVID-19. Each CDR3 is given with its conserved first and last residue. A D gene is named only where the DNA matches it firmly. Expanded clones get a size class; other rows say once, few or many, or leave the size out.

v_call: TRBV28
clone_size: NA
cdr3_length: 14
j_call: TRBJ1-5
d_call: NA
cdr3_nt: TGTGCCAGCAGTTTAAGAGCTAGCAATCAGCCCCAGCATTTT
cdr3_aa: CASSLRASNQPQHF

v_call: TRBV6-6
clone_size: NA
cdr3_length: 12
j_call: TRBJ1-5
d_call: NA
cdr3_nt: TGTGCCAGCAGTTACGGAGGGCAGCCCCAGCATTTT
cdr3_aa: CASSYGGQPQHF

v_call: TRBV29-1
clone_size: NA
cdr3_length: 12
j_call: TRBJ1-2
d_call: NA
cdr3_nt: TGCAGCGTTAGAGGGGGTGGGTATGGCTACACCTTC
cdr3_aa: CSVRGGGYGYTF

v_call: TRBV11-2
clone_size: NA
cdr3_length: 15
j_call: TRBJ1-1
d_call: TRBD1
cdr3_nt: TGTGCCAGCAGCCCCATGACAGGGACGTACTCTGAAGCTTTCTTT
cdr3_aa: CASSPMTGTYSEAFF

v_call: TRBV25-1
clone_size: NA
cdr3_length: 12
j_call: TRBJ1-2
d_call: NA
cdr3_nt: TGTGCCAGCAGTGAATTCGTTCGGGGCTACACCTTC
cdr3_aa: CASSEFVRGYTF

v_call: TRBV4-3
clone_size: few
cdr3_length: 15
j_call: TRBJ2-1
d_call: TRBD2
cdr3_nt: TGCGCCAGCAGCCAAGTTAGTAGCGGGAGGGGAGGGCAGTTCTTC
cdr3_aa: CASSQVSSGRGGQFF

v_call: TRBV4-3
clone_size: NA
cdr3_length: 17
j_call: TRBJ1-3
d_call: TRBD1
cdr3_nt: TGCGCCAGCAGCCGGTCCCGGGACAGAAGCTCTGGAAACACCATATATTTT
cdr3_aa: CASSRSRDRSSGNTIYF

v_call: TRBV28
clone_size: NA
cdr3_length: 15
j_call: TRBJ2-7
d_call: TRBD2
cdr3_nt: TGTGCCAGCAGTTCCCTGACTAGCGGGATCTACGAGCAGTACTTC
cdr3_aa: CASSSLTSGIYEQYF

v_call: TRBV7-2
clone_size: NA
cdr3_length: 19
j_call: TRBJ2-7
d_call: TRBD2
cdr3_nt: TGTGCCAGCAGCTTATGGGCGGGAGGGCCGATCCGAGCGAACTACGAGCAGTACTTC
cdr3_aa: CASSLWAGGPIRANYEQYF

v_call: TRBV6-1
clone_size: NA
cdr3_length: 15
j_call: TRBJ2-2
d_call: TRBD1
cdr3_nt: TGTGCCAGCAGTGAACAGGGGGCCGACACCGGGGAGCTGTTTTTT
cdr3_aa: CASSEQGADTGELFF

v_call: TRBV19
clone_size: NA
cdr3_length: 15
j_call: TRBJ1-1
d_call: NA
cdr3_nt: TGTGCCAGTAGTATGGCCTCTTTATTGAACACTGAAGCTTTCTTT
cdr3_aa: CASSMASLLNTEAFF

v_call: TRBV19
clone_size: NA
cdr3_length: 14
j_call: TRBJ1-4
d_call: NA
cdr3_nt: TGTGCCAGTACCCAGGGTAGGGCGAGAGAAAAACTGTTTTTT
cdr3_aa: CASTQGRAREKLFF